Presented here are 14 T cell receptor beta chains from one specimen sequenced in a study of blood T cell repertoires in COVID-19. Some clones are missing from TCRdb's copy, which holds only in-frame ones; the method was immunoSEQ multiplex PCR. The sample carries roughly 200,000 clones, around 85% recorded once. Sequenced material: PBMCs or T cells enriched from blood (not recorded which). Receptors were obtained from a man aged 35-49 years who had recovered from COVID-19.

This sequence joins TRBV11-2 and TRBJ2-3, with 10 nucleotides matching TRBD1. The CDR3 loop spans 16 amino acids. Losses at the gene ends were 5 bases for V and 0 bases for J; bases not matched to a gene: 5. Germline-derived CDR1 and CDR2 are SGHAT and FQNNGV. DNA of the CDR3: TGTGCCAGCAGCCCACGGGACAGGGGAAGCACAGATACGCAGTATTTT. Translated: CASSPRDRGSTDTQYF.

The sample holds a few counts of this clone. The CDR3 sequence is CASSPGTGEPYNSPLHF. The CDR3 DNA reads as TGTGCCAGCAGCCCCGGGACAGGGGAGCCCTATAATTCACCCCTCCACTTT. The V gene is TRBV11-3, the J gene TRBJ1-6; 10 nucleotides line up with TRBD1. Germline CDR1 SGHNT, CDR2 YENEEA. V dropped 5 bases and J dropped 2; count of bases not matched to a gene: 6. The CDR3 spans 17 residues.

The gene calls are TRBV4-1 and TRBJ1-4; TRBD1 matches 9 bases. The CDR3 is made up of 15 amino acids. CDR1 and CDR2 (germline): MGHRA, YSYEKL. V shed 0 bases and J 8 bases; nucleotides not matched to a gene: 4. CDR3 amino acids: CASSQDGTGREKLFF. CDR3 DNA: TGCGCCAGCAGCCAAGATGGGACAGGGAGGGAAAAACTGTTTTTT.

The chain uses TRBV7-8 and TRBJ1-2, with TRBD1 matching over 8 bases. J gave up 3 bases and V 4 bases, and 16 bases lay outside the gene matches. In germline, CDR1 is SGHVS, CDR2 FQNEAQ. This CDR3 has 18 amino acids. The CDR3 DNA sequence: TGTGCCAGCAGCTCCCGGGTATATTCGACAGGGGAAGACTATGGCTACACCTTC. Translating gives CASSSRVYSTGEDYGYTF.

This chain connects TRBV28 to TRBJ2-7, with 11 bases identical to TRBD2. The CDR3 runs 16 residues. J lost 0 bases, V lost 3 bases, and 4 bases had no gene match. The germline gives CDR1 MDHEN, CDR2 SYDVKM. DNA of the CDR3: TGTGCCAGCAGTTTCTCCGGACTAGCGGGCTCCTACGAGCAGTACTTC. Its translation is CASSFSGLAGSYEQYF.

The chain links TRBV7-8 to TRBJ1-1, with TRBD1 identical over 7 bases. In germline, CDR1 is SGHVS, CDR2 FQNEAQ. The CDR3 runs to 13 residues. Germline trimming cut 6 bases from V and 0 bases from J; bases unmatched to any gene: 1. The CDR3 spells CASRQGMNTEAFF. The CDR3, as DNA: TGTGCCAGCAGACAGGGGATGAACACTGAAGCTTTCTTT.

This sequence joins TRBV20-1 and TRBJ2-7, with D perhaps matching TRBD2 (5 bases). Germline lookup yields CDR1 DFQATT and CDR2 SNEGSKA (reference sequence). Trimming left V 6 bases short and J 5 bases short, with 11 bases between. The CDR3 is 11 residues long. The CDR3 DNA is TGCAGTGCAAGACTAATCAACGAGCAGTACTTC. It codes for CSARLINEQYF.

The CDR3 here is CASRSGLYNEQFF. The CDR3 DNA sequence: TGTGCCAGCAGAAGCGGCCTTTACAATGAGCAGTTCTTC. The chain recombines TRBV6-5 with TRBJ2-1, with D possibly matching TRBD2 (5 bases). V gave up 6 bases and J gave up 4 bases, with 10 bases separating them. The length of the CDR3 is 13 residues. Germline assignment: CDR1 MNHEY and CDR2 SVGAGI.

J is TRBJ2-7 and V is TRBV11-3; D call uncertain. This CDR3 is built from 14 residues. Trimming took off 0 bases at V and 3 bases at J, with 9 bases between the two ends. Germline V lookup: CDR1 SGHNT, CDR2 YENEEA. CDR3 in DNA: TGTGCCAGCAGCTTAGACTACTCGAACTACGAGCAGTACTTC. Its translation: CASSLDYSNYEQYF.

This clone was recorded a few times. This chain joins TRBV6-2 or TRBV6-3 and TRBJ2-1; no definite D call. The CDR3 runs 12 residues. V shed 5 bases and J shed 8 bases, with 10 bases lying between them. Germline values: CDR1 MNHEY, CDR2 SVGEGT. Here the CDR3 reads CASSHDSDEQFF. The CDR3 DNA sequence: TGTGCCAGCAGTCACGACTCGGATGAGCAGTTCTTC.

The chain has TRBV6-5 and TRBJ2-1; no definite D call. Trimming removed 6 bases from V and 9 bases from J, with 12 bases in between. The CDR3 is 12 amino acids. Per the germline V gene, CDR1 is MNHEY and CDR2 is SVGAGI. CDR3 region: CASSSTNAEQFF. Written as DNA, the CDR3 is TGTGCCAGCAGCTCTACGAACGCTGAGCAGTTCTTC.

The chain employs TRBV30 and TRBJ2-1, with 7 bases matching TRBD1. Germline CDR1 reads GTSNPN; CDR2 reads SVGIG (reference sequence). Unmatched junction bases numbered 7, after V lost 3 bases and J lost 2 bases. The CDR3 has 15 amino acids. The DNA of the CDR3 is TGTGCCTGGAGCCCGACGGGACAGACCTACAATGAGCAGTTCTTC. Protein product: CAWSPTGQTYNEQFF.

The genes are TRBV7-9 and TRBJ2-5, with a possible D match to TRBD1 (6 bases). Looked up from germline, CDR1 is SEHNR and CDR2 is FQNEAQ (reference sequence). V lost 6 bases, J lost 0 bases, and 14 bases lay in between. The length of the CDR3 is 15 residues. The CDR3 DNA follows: TGTGCCAGCAGTCGATCTTCAGGGGACCAAGAGACCCAGTACTTC. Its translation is CASSRSSGDQETQYF.

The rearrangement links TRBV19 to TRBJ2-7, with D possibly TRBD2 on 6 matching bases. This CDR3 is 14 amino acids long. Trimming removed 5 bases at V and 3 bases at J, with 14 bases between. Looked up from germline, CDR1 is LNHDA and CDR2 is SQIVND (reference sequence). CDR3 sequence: CASSPAGTHYEQYF. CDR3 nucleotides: TGTGCCAGTAGTCCGGCCGGGACTCACTACGAGCAGTACTTC.